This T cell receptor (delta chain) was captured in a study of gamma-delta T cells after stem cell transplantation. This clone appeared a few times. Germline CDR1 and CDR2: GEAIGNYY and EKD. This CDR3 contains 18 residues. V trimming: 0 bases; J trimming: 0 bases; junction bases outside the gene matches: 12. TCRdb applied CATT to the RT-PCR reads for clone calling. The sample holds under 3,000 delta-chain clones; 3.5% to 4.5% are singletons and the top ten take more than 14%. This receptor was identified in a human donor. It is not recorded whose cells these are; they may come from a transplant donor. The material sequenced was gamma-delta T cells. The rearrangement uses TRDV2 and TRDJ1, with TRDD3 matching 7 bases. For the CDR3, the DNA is TGTGCCTGTGACACCATTCTGGGGGGATCTACGTACACCGATAAACTCATCTTT. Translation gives CACDTILGGSTYTDKLIF.